This TCR beta chain was recovered during a study of blood T cells in healthy people across ages. Combining a sample-barcoded 5' primer with a J-beta primer mix, a second PCR ran for roughly 6 to 12 cycles. All cDNA molecules were each tagged by a template-switch adaptor with 12 random nucleotides. MiXCR was run by TCRdb on the 5' RACE reads, yielding one entry per CDR3 protein. The sample has around 1,000,000 distinct CDR3 sequences, under 30% seen once. The study, taken as a whole, reports: Older age went with lower TCR beta diversity per million T cells, in a roughly linear way. Higher diversity and more naive CD4+ cells were features of long-lived donors, compared to aged donors.

This clonotype was seen ten or more times. The antigen remains unidentified. V was shortened by 4 bases and J by 5 bases, with 9 bases between the two germline ends. The CDR3 totals 12 residues. Germline-derived CDR1 and CDR2 are SEHNR and FQNEAQ (reference sequence). These data also formed part of another study, on T cells of mothers and their children. That investigation notes: In the second PCR, M1S primer introduced barcodes and 2-4 random bases.

The sequenced material came from blood. The chain is built from TRBV7-9 and TRBJ2-7; D not certain. The origin of this receptor is a girl aged 2-15 years in good health. CDR3 nucleotides: TGTGCCAGCAGCTCCCCGACGGACGAGCAGTACTTC. Amino acids: CASSSPTDEQYF. Looking up the rest from reference TRBV7-9 and TRBJ2-7 gives the full variable domain: DTGVSQNPRHKITKRGQNVTFRCDPISEHNRLYWYRQTLGQGPEFLTYFQNEAQLEKSRLLSDRFSAERPKGSFSTLEIQRTEQGDSAMYLCASSSPTDEQYFGPGTRLTVT.